These 10 T cell receptor beta chains originate from one sample sequenced in a study of blood T cell repertoires in COVID-19. Profiling relied on immunoSEQ multiplex PCR, and the TCRdb table lists in-frame clones only, not all of them. The sample holds around 190,000 clones, approximately 90% seen once. The sequenced sample was peripheral blood. These receptors were collected from a human donor in a cohort sampled during active COVID-19.

The chain recombines TRBV4-1 with TRBJ1-3; D remains unclear. The CDR3 has 17 residues. With 1 base removed from V and 0 bases from J, the gap between germline ends came to 13 bases. Germline CDR1 is MGHRA and CDR2 is YSYEKL. CDR3 nucleotide sequence: TGCGCCAGCAGCCAAGGGAGAGGAGGATTCTCTGGAAACACCATATATTTT. Its translation: CASSQGRGGFSGNTIYF.

The chain combines TRBV24-1 with TRBJ2-6; weak D call: TRBD1 (5 bases). V lost 8 bases and J lost 3, with 13 bases in between. This CDR3 spans 15 amino acids. Germline values: CDR1 KGHDR, CDR2 SFDVKD. As DNA, the CDR3 is TGTGCCACCATTCTCAGGGTCTTTGGGGCCAACGTCCTGACTTTC. Translated, it gives CATILRVFGANVLTF.

This clone came up once. The rearrangement joins TRBV4-3 to TRBJ1-4, with D perhaps matching TRBD1 (6 bases). V lost 1 base to trimming and J lost 4 bases, with 10 bases between them. The CDR3 sequence is 15 residues long. Per germline, CDR1 LGHNA and CDR2 YSLEER. CDR3 DNA sequence: TGCGCCAGCAGCCAAGTGACAGGCCATAATGAAAAACTGTTTTTT. This sequence encodes CASSQVTGHNEKLFF.

V usage is TRBV11-2 and J usage is TRBJ2-5, with a possible D match to TRBD2 (6 bases). CDR3 length equals 19 residues. Looked up from germline, CDR1 is SGHAT and CDR2 is FQNNGV. Trimming took 5 bases from V and 2 from J, leaving 27 bases between them. CDR3 in DNA: TGTGCCAGCAGCCCCTTTATCGAGCGGGTTAAACTAACGCAAGAGACCCAGTACTTC. It translates to CASSPFIERVKLTQETQYF.

The chain uses TRBV4-2 and TRBJ2-6; D might be TRBD1 (5 bases). Deletions cut 0 bases from V and 2 bases from J, with 14 bases between. Germline-derived CDR1 and CDR2 are LGHNA and YNFKEQ. The CDR3 loop spans 18 amino acids. CDR3 in amino acids: CASSQDLAGYAGANVLTF. In DNA, the CDR3 is TGTGCCAGCAGCCAAGATCTGGCAGGGTACGCTGGGGCCAACGTCCTGACTTTC.

As DNA, the CDR3 is TGTGCCAGCAGCTTAGCGGACACTTACCGGGGCTACACCTTC. This translates into CASSLADTYRGYTF. V is TRBV7-2 and J is TRBJ1-2; D is possibly TRBD1 (5 bases). V lost 0 bases and J lost 8, with 13 bases in between. Per the germline V gene, CDR1 is SGHTA and CDR2 is FQGNSA. This CDR3 comprises 14 residues.

The V and J genes are TRBV27 and TRBJ1-1; D is possibly TRBD1 (5 bases). Germline loops: CDR1 MNHEY, CDR2 SMNVEV (reference sequence). V dropped 6 bases and J dropped 0 bases, with 14 bases sitting between them. There are 15 residues in the CDR3. The CDR3 spells CASSASQGLNTEAFF. The CDR3 nucleotides are TGTGCCAGCAGCGCAAGTCAGGGATTGAACACTGAAGCTTTCTTT.

The count of this clone is one. The chain joins TRBV6-5 to TRBJ1-6; D ambiguous. The length of the CDR3 is 13 residues. The germline V gene has CDR1 MNHEY and CDR2 SVGAGI. Trimming removed 3 bases from V and 9 bases from J, with 9 bases in between. The CDR3 DNA is TGTGCCAGCAGTTATCAAGGGAGTTCACCCCTCCACTTT. Protein: CASSYQGSSPLHF.

This clone was seen more than once but under ten times. Sequence at one end of the junction differs from germline and may be a read error. The rearrangement joins TRBV11-2 to TRBJ2-7; D gene ambiguous. Looked up from germline, CDR1 is SGHAT and CDR2 is FQNNGV. CDR3 length: 12 residues. The CDR3 nucleotides are TGTGCCAGCAGCTTACTGTCGGGTGATCCCCGGTTC. This translates into CASSLLSGDPRF.

V usage is TRBV29-1 and J usage is TRBJ1-2; TRBD1 might be the D (5 bases). Germline values: CDR1 SQVTM, CDR2 ANQGSEA. The CDR3 totals 14 residues. V was pared by 6 bases and J by 2 bases, with 16 bases between. The CDR3 reads CSVTIQQGNYGYTF. The CDR3 nucleotides read TGCAGCGTGACCATACAGCAGGGAAACTATGGCTACACCTTC.